This entry is about one T cell receptor beta chain. The source of the sample is a study of cytomegalovirus exposure and HLA in healthy donors. The wider study: A later analysis reported the approximately 120 validation repertoires used the same platform as the 500 to 800 first-cohort repertoires.

J lost 0 bases, V lost 4 bases, and 5 bases had no gene match. CDR3 size: 15 residues. Germline loops: CDR1 SGHNT, CDR2 YYREEE (reference sequence). The repertoire was sequenced with immunoSEQ multiplex PCR; TCRdb's copy has only in-frame clones and lacks some. This sample has 130,000 to 150,000 clones, with 70% to 90% found just once. V usage is TRBV5-4 and J usage is TRBJ2-3, with 7 bases identical to TRBD1. This clonotype originated in a woman aged 18-29 years in good health and CMV-seropositive. Material: PBMCs. CDR3 loop: CASSKGTASTDTQYF. CDR3 nucleotide sequence: TGTGCCAGCAGCAAAGGGACAGCTAGCACAGATACGCAGTATTTT.